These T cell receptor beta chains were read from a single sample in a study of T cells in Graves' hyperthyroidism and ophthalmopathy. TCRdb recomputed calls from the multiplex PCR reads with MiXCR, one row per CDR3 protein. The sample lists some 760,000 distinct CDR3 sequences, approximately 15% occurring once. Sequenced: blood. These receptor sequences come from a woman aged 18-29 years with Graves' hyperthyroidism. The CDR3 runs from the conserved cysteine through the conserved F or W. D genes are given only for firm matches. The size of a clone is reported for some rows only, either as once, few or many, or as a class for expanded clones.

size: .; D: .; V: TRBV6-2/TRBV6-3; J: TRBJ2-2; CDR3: CASTLRPNTGEPSF; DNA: TGTGCCAGCACCCTTAGACCGAACACCGGGGAGCCCAGTTTT
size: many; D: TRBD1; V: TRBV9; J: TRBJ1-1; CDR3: CASSVGRDRVTNTEAFF; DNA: TGTGCCAGCAGCGTAGGCCGGGACAGGGTTACGAACACTGAAGCTTTCTTT
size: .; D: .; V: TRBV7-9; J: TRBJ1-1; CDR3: CASTLKVENTEAFF; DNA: TGTGCCAGCACCCTGAAAGTCGAGAACACTGAAGCTTTCTTT
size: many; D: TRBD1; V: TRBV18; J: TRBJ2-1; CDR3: CASSRDRDNEQFF; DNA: TGTGCCAGCTCCCGGGACAGGGACAATGAGCAGTTCTTC
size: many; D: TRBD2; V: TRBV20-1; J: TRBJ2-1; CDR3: CSARLAGRYEQFF; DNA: TGCAGTGCTAGACTAGCGGGACGTTATGAGCAGTTCTTC
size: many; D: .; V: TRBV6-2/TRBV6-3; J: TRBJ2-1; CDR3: CAGFLAPEQFF; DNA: TGTGCCGGATTCCTAGCTCCTGAGCAGTTCTTC
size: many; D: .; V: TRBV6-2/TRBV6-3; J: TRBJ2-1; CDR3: CASSNPGDEQFF; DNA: TGTGCCAGCAGTAACCCGGGTGATGAGCAGTTCTTC
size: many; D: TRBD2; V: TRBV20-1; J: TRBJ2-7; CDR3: CSAPGGAGVIGYEQYF; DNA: TGCAGTGCCCCCGGAGGGGCGGGAGTAATAGGGTACGAGCAGTACTTC
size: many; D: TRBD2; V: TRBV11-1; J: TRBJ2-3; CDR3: CASGGLAGTDTQYF; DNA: TGTGCCAGCGGGGGACTAGCGGGCACAGATACGCAGTATTTT
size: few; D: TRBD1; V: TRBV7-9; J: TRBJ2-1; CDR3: CASSLLQGQGQFNEQFF; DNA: TGTGCCAGCAGCTTATTACAGGGACAGGGTCAGTTTAATGAGCAGTTCTTC
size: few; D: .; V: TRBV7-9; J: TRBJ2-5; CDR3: CASSQGIRGQETQYF; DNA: TGTGCCAGCAGCCAAGGGATCCGTGGGCAAGAGACCCAGTACTTC
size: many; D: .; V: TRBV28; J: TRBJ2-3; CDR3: CASSPFTDTQYF; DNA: TGTGCCAGCAGTCCCTTCACAGATACGCAGTATTTT
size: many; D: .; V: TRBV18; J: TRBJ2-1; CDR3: CASSQSTGIYNEQFF; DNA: TGTGCCAGCTCACAATCTACCGGGATTTACAATGAGCAGTTCTTC
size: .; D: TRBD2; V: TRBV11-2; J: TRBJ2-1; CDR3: CASSPPGLAGLEQFF; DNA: TGTGCCAGCAGCCCGCCGGGACTAGCGGGACTTGAGCAGTTCTTC
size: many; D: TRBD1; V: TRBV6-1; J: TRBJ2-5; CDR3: CASSYDRGQSETQYF; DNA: TGTGCCAGCAGTTACGACAGGGGGCAGTCGGAGACCCAGTACTTC
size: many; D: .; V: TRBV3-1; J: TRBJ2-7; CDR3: CASSQDSTSGGVEQYF; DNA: TGTGCCAGCAGCCAAGATAGTACTAGTGGAGGCGTCGAGCAGTACTTC
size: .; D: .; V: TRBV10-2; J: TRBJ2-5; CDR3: CASSHPLGTSRETQYF; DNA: TGCGCCAGCAGCCACCCCCTCGGGACCTCAAGGGAGACCCAGTACTTC
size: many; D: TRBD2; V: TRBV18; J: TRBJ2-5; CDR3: CASSPRALAGMKETQYF; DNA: TGTGCCAGCTCACCACGGGCACTAGCGGGAATGAAAGAGACCCAGTACTTC
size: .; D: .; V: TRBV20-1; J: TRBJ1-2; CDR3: CSSDSSPQQHGYTF; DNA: TGCAGTTCGGACAGCTCTCCCCAACAACATGGCTACACCTTC
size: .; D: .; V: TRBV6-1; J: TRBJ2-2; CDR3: CASIHSNTGELFF; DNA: TGTGCCAGCATCCACTCGAACACCGGGGAGCTGTTTTTT
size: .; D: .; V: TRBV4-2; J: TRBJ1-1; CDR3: CASRGSLNTEAFF; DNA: TGTGCCAGCAGGGGATCCCTGAACACTGAAGCTTTCTTT
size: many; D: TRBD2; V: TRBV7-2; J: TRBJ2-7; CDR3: CASSLGGISGSWDEQYF; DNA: TGTGCCAGCAGCTTAGGGGGGATTAGCGGGAGCTGGGACGAGCAGTACTTC
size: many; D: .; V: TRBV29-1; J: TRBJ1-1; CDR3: CSVVRGDTEAFF; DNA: TGCAGCGTTGTCAGGGGAGACACTGAAGCTTTCTTT
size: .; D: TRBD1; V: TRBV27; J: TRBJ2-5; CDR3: CASSFLGQDKEYF; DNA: TGTGCCAGCAGTTTCCTGGGACAGGACAAAGAGTACTTC
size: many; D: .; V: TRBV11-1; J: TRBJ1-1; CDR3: CASSLYKGVGEAFF; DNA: TGTGCCAGCAGCTTATACAAAGGGGTTGGTGAAGCTTTCTTT
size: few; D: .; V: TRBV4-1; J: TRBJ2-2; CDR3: CASSPSGVINTGELFF; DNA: TGCGCCAGCAGCCCCTCGGGGGTAATCAACACCGGGGAGCTGTTTTTT
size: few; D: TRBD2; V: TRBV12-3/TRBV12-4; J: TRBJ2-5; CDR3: CASTWGSGGKSDQYF; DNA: TGTGCCAGCACCTGGGGTAGCGGGGGTAAGAGTGACCAGTACTTC
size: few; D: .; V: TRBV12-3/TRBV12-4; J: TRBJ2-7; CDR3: CASSPDIVYEQYF; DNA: TGTGCCAGCAGTCCGGACATAGTCTACGAGCAGTACTTC
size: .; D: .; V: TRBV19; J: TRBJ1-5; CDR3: CASSLGPVAQPQHF; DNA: TGTGCCAGTAGCTTAGGACCAGTCGCTCAGCCCCAGCATTTT
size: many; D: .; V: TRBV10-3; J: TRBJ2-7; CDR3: CAILAAVQDEQYF; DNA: TGTGCCATTTTAGCGGCCGTCCAGGACGAGCAGTACTTC